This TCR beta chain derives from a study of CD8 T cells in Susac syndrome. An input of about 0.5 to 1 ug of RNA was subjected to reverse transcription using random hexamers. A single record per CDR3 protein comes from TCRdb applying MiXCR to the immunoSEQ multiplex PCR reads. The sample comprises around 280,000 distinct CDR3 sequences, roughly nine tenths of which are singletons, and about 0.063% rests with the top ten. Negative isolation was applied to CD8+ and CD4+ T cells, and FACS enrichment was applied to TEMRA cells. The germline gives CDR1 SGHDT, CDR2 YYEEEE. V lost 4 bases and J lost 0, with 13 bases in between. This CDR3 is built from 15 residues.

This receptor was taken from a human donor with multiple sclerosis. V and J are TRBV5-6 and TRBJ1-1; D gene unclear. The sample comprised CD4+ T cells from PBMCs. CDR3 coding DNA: TGTGCCAGCAGCCCCGGAGGGCCGCTGAACACTGAAGCTTTCTTT. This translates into CASSPGGPLNTEAFF.